Below, 12 T cell receptor beta chains from the same sample are listed, as sequenced in a study of vaccination and CD4 T cells after COVID-19. The study sequenced cultured CD4+ T cell DNA using the Oncomine TCR Beta short-read assay. MiXCR was run by TCRdb on the PCR reads, yielding one entry per CDR3 protein. The sample shows over 8,000 distinct CDR3 sequences, about 59% of them seen only once. Treatment indicated: approximately 9-day PBMC culture with coronavirus spike peptide pools or control peptides (ViraFEST assay). For these TCRs, the target antigens are not known. The sequencing sample was made of CD4+ T cells from blood, cultured in vitro. All receptors derive from a human donor who had recovered from COVID-19.

This clonotype was observed a handful of times. V gene TRBV20-1 combines with J gene TRBJ1-5, with D maybe TRBD1 (6 bases). The CDR3 sequence is 14 residues long. Germline CDR1 DFQATT, CDR2 SNEGSKA (reference sequence). Trimming took off 6 bases at V and 0 bases at J, with 12 bases between the two ends. The CDR3 protein is CSAGAGYSNQPQHF. In DNA, the CDR3 is TGCAGTGCGGGGGCTGGTTATAGCAATCAGCCCCAGCATTTT.

This clonotype was observed a single time. Germline and junction disagree at one end, which may indicate a read error. This sequence joins TRBV6-1 and TRBJ2-7; D gene ambiguous. In germline, CDR1 is MNHNS, CDR2 SASEGT. This CDR3 has 12 amino acids. CDR3 in amino acids: CASREGPTSTYF. DNA of the CDR3: TGTGCCAGCAGGGAAGGACCTACGAGCACCTACTTC.

The chain couples TRBV19 to TRBJ2-3; D gene ambiguous. Trimming took off 1 base at V and 1 base at J, with 6 bases between the two ends. In germline, CDR1 is LNHDA, CDR2 SQIVND (reference sequence). The CDR3 runs 14 residues. The DNA of the CDR3 is TGTGCCAGTAGTATAGCTCTGGGCACAGATACGCAGTATTTT. Translated, it gives CASSIALGTDTQYF. The entire variable domain, with the rest obtained from reference TRBV19 and TRBJ2-3, is as follows: DGGITQSPKYLFRKEGQNVTLSCEQNLNHDAMYWYRQDPGQGLRLIYYSQIVNDFQKGDIAEGYSVSREKKESFPLTVTSAQKNPTAFYLCASSIALGTDTQYFGPGTRLTVL.

The V call is TRBV27, the J call TRBJ2-1; D is unclear. Trimming took off 2 bases at V and 2 bases at J, with 7 bases between the two ends. The CDR3 has 14 amino acids. CDR1 is MNHEY, CDR2 SMNVEV, per germline (reference sequence). CDR3 sequence (DNA): TGTGCCAGCAGTTTAATCGGACCCTACAATGAGCAGTTCTTC. Its protein is CASSLIGPYNEQFF.

The rearrangement uses TRBV7-2 and TRBJ1-5; D may be TRBD1 (5 bases). The germline V gene encodes CDR1 SGHTA and CDR2 FQGNSA. The CDR3 contains 13 residues. The ends were cut back, 5 bases at V and 5 bases at J, with 10 bases in the middle. CDR3 loop: CASSLRGDQPQHF. DNA for the CDR3: TGTGCCAGCAGCCTTCGGGGCGATCAGCCCCAGCATTTT.

The CDR3 region is CASSVRGVGRDSPLHF. CDR3 nucleotides: TGTGCCAGCAGCGTACGGGGGGTAGGTAGGGATTCACCCCTCCACTTT. The chain is built from TRBV9 and TRBJ1-6, with D perhaps TRBD1 (5 bases). The CDR3 extends over 16 amino acids. In germline, CDR1 is SGDLS, CDR2 YYNGEE. Trimming left V 1 base short and J 8 bases short, with 16 bases between.

The sample holds a few counts of this clonotype. This chain uses TRBV27 with TRBJ2-7, with D perhaps TRBD1 or TRBD2 (6 bases each). Germline V gives CDR1 MNHEY, CDR2 SMNVEV (reference sequence). The CDR3 totals 18 residues. V was trimmed by 4 bases and J by 2 bases, leaving 24 bases between them. The CDR3: CASSYIPGVDSKTYEQYF. DNA of the CDR3: TGTGCCAGCAGTTATATCCCGGGGGTGGACAGTAAAACCTACGAGCAGTACTTC.

The rearrangement joins TRBV10-3 to TRBJ2-3, with TRBD2 matching over 9 bases. V was clipped by 6 bases and J by 0 bases; unmatched bases: 1. The germline CDR1 and CDR2 sequences are ENHRY and SYGVKD. The CDR3 contains 14 residues. CDR3 nucleotide sequence: TGTGCCATCAGCCTAGCGGGAAGCACAGATACGCAGTATTTT. Translation gives CAISLAGSTDTQYF.

The V call is TRBV6-2 or TRBV6-3, the J call TRBJ2-5, with D tentatively TRBD1 (6 bases). V shed 5 bases and J shed 5 bases, with 15 bases lying between them. The CDR3 spans 14 residues. Germline values: CDR1 MNHEY, CDR2 SVGEGT. CDR3 sequence: CASSREQGLETQYF. CDR3 nucleotides: TGTGCCAGCAGTCGTGAACAGGGTTTGGAGACCCAGTACTTC.

The chain joins TRBV12-3 or TRBV12-4 to TRBJ1-1; no clear D. Deletions cut 7 bases from V and 0 bases from J, with 18 bases between. CDR3 size: 16 residues. The CDR3 sequence: CASTRGTANMNTEAFF. CDR3 bases: TGTGCCAGCACCCGAGGCACAGCGAATATGAACACTGAAGCTTTCTTT.

This clonotype was seen a handful of times. The chain employs TRBV6-5 and TRBJ1-5; no clear D. This CDR3 has 16 amino acids. The V gene's germline CDR1 is MNHEY and CDR2 SVGAGI. Trimming left V 0 bases short and J 3 bases short, with 12 bases between. In nucleotides, the CDR3 is TGTGCCAGCAGTTACTCTGCGGGAGTCCCCAATCAGCCCCAGCATTTT. Translated, it gives CASSYSAGVPNQPQHF.

The rearrangement uses TRBV28 and TRBJ1-6; unclear D gene. With 6 bases removed from V and 6 bases from J, the gap between germline ends came to 15 bases. Germline V gene sequence: CDR1 MDHEN, CDR2 SYDVKM. This CDR3 has 15 residues. The CDR3 DNA reads TGTGCCAGCAGCTATCGGACGTTGGGTAATTCACCCCTCCACTTT. Translating gives CASSYRTLGNSPLHF. Filled out from reference TRBV28 and TRBJ1-6, the complete variable domain reads DVKVTQSSRYLVKRTGEKVFLECVQDMDHENMFWYRQDPGLGLRLIYFSYDVKMKEKGDIPEGYSVSREKKERFSLILESASTNQTSMYLCASSYRTLGNSPLHFGNGTRLTVT.